This T cell receptor (beta chain) is from a study of OX40 agonist ivuxolimab in advanced cancers. Study as a whole: The patients' treatment was ivuxolimab, an agonistic anti-OX40 (CD134) antibody. Around 40% of patients had received prior checkpoint inhibitor therapy.

To note about this clone: Its antigen is as yet unknown.

Study observations and caveats: At 0.1 to 3.0 mg/kg and by week 6, clonal expansion occurred in CD4+ and CD8+ blood T cells.

Patients were ineligible given autoimmune disease history or systemic immunosuppression. The repertoire was sequenced with immunoSEQ multiplex PCR; TCRdb's copy has only in-frame clones and lacks some. The sample lists around 66,000 clones, about 85% seen once, with approximately 0.3% in the top ten. CDR1 and CDR2 (germline): SGHNT, YYREEE (reference sequence). The CDR3 loop spans 15 amino acids. The V end was cut by 5 bases, the J end by 3 bases, with 17 bases between. The source is an adult with an advanced solid tumor such as melanoma, head and neck, liver or kidney cancer. V and J are TRBV5-4 and TRBJ1-1, with D maybe TRBD1 (5 bases). The material sequenced was CD4+ or CD8+ T cells sorted from blood, taken in a trial of the OX40 agonist ivuxolimab. CDR3 residues: CASRPSDREYTEAFF. The CDR3 bases are TGTGCCAGCAGGCCCTCAGACAGAGAATACACTGAAGCTTTCTTT.